This TCR beta chain emerged from a study of a mutant IDH1 vaccine in newly diagnosed glioma. For the study at large: Patients got radiotherapy, temozolomide, or both beforehand, and most got both.

Note on this clone: Its target is not known.

Noted time point: week 35, safety follow-up. Doses consisted of 300 ug of mutant IDH1 20-mer peptide each, paired with topical imiquimod. The method was immunoSEQ multiplex PCR; TCRdb's version includes in-frame clones alone and lacks a portion of them. In the table there are more than 35,000 clones, about 76% of which are singletons. V was shortened by 4 bases and J by 7 bases, with 4 bases between the two germline ends. The CDR3 has 9 amino acids. Germline CDR1 reads DFQATT; CDR2 reads SNEGSKA (reference sequence). The V call is TRBV20-1, the J call TRBJ1-2; no definite D call. The clonotype originates from a woman aged 40 to 50 with glioma. Some clones in this sample may be carry-over from other donors' samples. Source: PBMCs, taken from a glioma patient whose treatment included an IDH1 peptide vaccine. This chain's CDR3 is CSATGGYTF. In DNA form, the CDR3 reads TGCAGTGCTACGGGTGGCTACACCTTC.